These 26 T cell receptor beta chains came from one sample sequenced in a study of cytomegalovirus exposure and HLA in healthy donors. PCR involved 60 Vbeta and 13 Jbeta primers. Some clones are missing from TCRdb's copy, which holds only in-frame ones; the method was immunoSEQ multiplex PCR. The sample lists about 140,000 clones; roughly 62% were seen once. The specimen sequenced was PBMCs. The source of these receptors is a male donor in good health and CMV-seronegative.

This chain uses TRBV29-1 with TRBJ2-5, with TRBD2 identical over 13 bases. With 6 bases clipped from V and 5 bases from J, the junction kept 6 bases outside the gene matches. CDR3 length equals 14 residues. CDR1 SQVTM and CDR2 ANQGSEA come from the germline V gene. The CDR3 is CSVATSGGAETQYF. CDR3 bases: TGCAGCGTGGCTACTAGCGGGGGGGCTGAGACCCAGTACTTC.

The chain recombines TRBV6-5 with TRBJ2-7, with 7 bases aligning to TRBD1. CDR3 length: 16 amino acids. The J segment lost 3 bases and the V segment lost 0 bases, leaving 8 bases of the junction unmatched. Germline-derived CDR1 and CDR2 are MNHEY and SVGAGI. The CDR3 bases are TGTGCCAGCAGTTACTCCTCCGGGACAGAGTACTACGAGCAGTACTTC. Its protein is CASSYSSGTEYYEQYF.

The chain recombines TRBV11-2 with TRBJ1-1; D gene ambiguous. This CDR3 spans 14 amino acids. V lost 2 bases to trimming and J lost 1 base, with 8 bases between them. Germline-derived CDR1 and CDR2 are SGHAT and FQNNGV. This CDR3 is CASSLITRNTEAFF. The CDR3 region has the DNA TGTGCCAGCAGCTTAATTACAAGGAACACTGAAGCTTTCTTT.

This clone was seen more than once but under ten times. This sequence joins TRBV5-1 and TRBJ2-7; TRBD1 aligns across 11 bases. Germline CDR1 reads SGHRS; CDR2 reads YFSETQ. The CDR3 is made up of 17 amino acids. V was clipped by 4 bases and J by 3 bases; unmatched bases: 12. CDR3 amino acids: CASSPGGRDRGSYEQYF. CDR3 bases: TGCGCCAGCAGCCCTGGGGGCCGGGACAGGGGGAGCTACGAGCAGTACTTC.

This chain joins TRBV6-1 and TRBJ2-5; D gene ambiguous. Per germline, CDR1 MNHNS and CDR2 SASEGT. The CDR3 contains 13 residues. Trimming cost V 6 bases and J 0 bases, with 8 bases left between them. The CDR3 coding sequence is TGTGCCAGCAGCCCGACATACCAAGAGACCCAGTACTTC. It yields the protein CASSPTYQETQYF.

The rearrangement uses TRBV4-1 and TRBJ2-1; 8 nucleotides line up with TRBD1. Per the germline V gene, CDR1 is MGHRA and CDR2 is YSYEKL. This CDR3 spans 15 amino acids. The ends lost 1 base at V and 2 bases at J; junction bases unmatched: 1. This CDR3 reads CASSQGTGTYNEQFF. In nucleotides, the CDR3 is TGCGCCAGCAGCCAAGGGACAGGGACCTACAATGAGCAGTTCTTC.

CDR3 sequence (DNA): TGTGCCTGGACACCAGGACAGGGGAACACTGAAGCTTTCTTT. Protein sequence: CAWTPGQGNTEAFF. The J gene is TRBJ1-1, the V gene TRBV30, with TRBD1 matching 8 bases. CDR1 is GTSNPN and CDR2 is SVGIG in the germline V gene (reference sequence). J was trimmed by 1 base and V by 4 bases; bases with no gene match: 5. The CDR3 loop spans 14 amino acids.

The chain has TRBV18 and TRBJ1-3, with 8 bases that match TRBD1. The CDR3 is 14 residues long. Unmatched junction bases numbered 8, after V lost 5 bases and J lost 8 bases. Germline CDR1 reads KGHSH; CDR2 reads LQKENI. CDR3 sequence (DNA): TGTGCCAGCTCAACCTTGGACAGGGAGGACACCATATATTTT. It translates to CASSTLDREDTIYF.

The chain combines TRBV5-1 with TRBJ2-7; D might be TRBD2 (6 bases). Germline V gives CDR1 SGHRS, CDR2 YFSETQ. CDR3 length equals 15 residues. Between the trimmed V and J ends, which lost 4 bases and 1 base, there was a span of 15 bases. The CDR3 reads CASSPLGGPSYEQYF. The CDR3 DNA reads as TGCGCCAGCAGCCCCTTGGGGGGTCCTTCCTACGAGCAGTACTTC.

The chain carries TRBV7-3 and TRBJ2-3; D is possibly TRBD2 (6 bases). Germline lookup yields CDR1 SGHTA and CDR2 FQGTGA. Deletions cut 2 bases from V and 1 base from J, with 10 bases between. CDR3 length equals 15 residues. The CDR3 DNA is TGTGCCAGCAGCTTACTGGGACTTCGCACAGATACGCAGTATTTT. This gives the protein CASSLLGLRTDTQYF.

This clone has a handful of counts. The J gene is TRBJ1-1, the V gene TRBV19; no definite D call. CDR1 is LNHDA and CDR2 is SQIVND in the germline V gene (reference sequence). The CDR3 has 13 amino acids. V dropped 3 bases and J dropped 3 bases, with 8 bases sitting between them. This CDR3 is CASSMVQDTEAFF. The CDR3, as DNA: TGTGCCAGTAGTATGGTTCAGGACACTGAAGCTTTCTTT.

The chain recombines TRBV30 with TRBJ1-2; 9 nucleotides match TRBD1. CDR3 length: 13 amino acids. Looked up from germline, CDR1 is GTSNPN and CDR2 is SVGIG (reference sequence). With 2 bases clipped from V and 8 bases from J, the junction kept 6 bases outside the gene matches. CDR3 in DNA: TGTGCCTGGAGTAAGGACAGGGGTTACGGCTACACCTTC. It codes for CAWSKDRGYGYTF.

This clone was seen just once. For the CDR3, the DNA is TGTGCCAGCAGCACTCTCCGGGACAGGCATAATGAAAAACTGTTTTTT. It encodes CASSTLRDRHNEKLFF. The chain couples TRBV6-4 to TRBJ1-4; TRBD1 agrees at 8 bases. The CDR3 spans 16 residues. CDR1 is MRHNA, CDR2 SNTAGT, per germline. The J segment lost 4 bases and the V segment lost 6 bases, leaving 10 bases of the junction unmatched.

CDR3 DNA sequence: TGTGCCAGTAGTTCCGGGACAGGGGCTGGCTACACCTTC. Amino acids: CASSSGTGAGYTF. The rearrangement links TRBV19 to TRBJ1-2; 10 bases are shared with TRBD1. The CDR3 spans 13 residues. V dropped 5 bases and J dropped 7; count of bases not matched to a gene: 4. CDR1 and CDR2 (germline): LNHDA, SQIVND (reference sequence).

The V gene is TRBV19, the J gene TRBJ2-1, with D possibly TRBD1 on 6 matching bases. The CDR3 sequence is 13 residues long. Germline V lookup: CDR1 LNHDA, CDR2 SQIVND (reference sequence). V gave up 1 base and J gave up 8 bases, with 9 bases separating them. Here the CDR3 DNA reads TGTGCCAGTAGTATAGCTTCAGGGGATGAGCAGTTCTTC. Protein sequence: CASSIASGDEQFF.

The V call is TRBV27, the J call TRBJ2-5; D is unresolved. CDR3 length: 13 amino acids. The germline CDR1 and CDR2 sequences are MNHEY and SMNVEV (reference sequence). Trimming cost V 3 bases and J 5 bases, with 10 bases left between them. In nucleotides, the CDR3 is TGTGCCAGCAGTTTCACGGTTCGGGAGACCCAGTACTTC. Encoded protein: CASSFTVRETQYF.

The sample holds a few counts of this clone. Other DNA sequences within the sample encode an identical CDR3. The chain has TRBV7-3 and TRBJ2-2; possible D gene TRBD1, 5 bases. V lost 6 bases and J lost 4, with 24 bases in between. Germline-derived CDR1 and CDR2 are SGHTA and FQGTGA. The CDR3 contains 18 residues. CDR3 sequence: CASRAFPAAKGLTGELFF. The CDR3 nucleotides are TGTGCCAGCAGAGCGTTCCCTGCGGCCAAGGGGCTCACCGGGGAGCTGTTTTTT.

This chain joins TRBV2 and TRBJ1-1; 9 bases align to TRBD1. Losses at the gene ends were 8 bases for V and 0 bases for J; bases not matched to a gene: 1. Germline assignment: CDR1 SNHLY and CDR2 FYNNEI. The CDR3 length is 13 residues. Here the CDR3 reads CASGQGLNTEAFF. The CDR3 region has the DNA TGTGCCAGCGGACAGGGGTTGAACACTGAAGCTTTCTTT.

This rearrangement joins TRBV29-1 to TRBJ1-4; 10 positions agree with TRBD1. CDR3 length: 13 residues. CDR1 SQVTM and CDR2 ANQGSEA come from the germline V gene. The ends lost 8 bases at V and 3 bases at J; junction bases unmatched: 3. The CDR3, as DNA: TGCAGCTTCGGGACAGGGGCTAATGAAAAACTGTTTTTT. It yields the protein CSFGTGANEKLFF.

The CDR3 sequence is CASSSTGTGGSWAFF. The CDR3 DNA reads as TGTGCCAGTAGTTCGACCGGGACAGGGGGTTCATGGGCTTTCTTT. The V call is TRBV19, the J call TRBJ1-1; 11 bases map to TRBD1. Germline CDR1 and CDR2: LNHDA and SQIVND (reference sequence). Trimming at V came to 5 bases and at J to 11 bases, leaving 13 bases not matched to a gene. This CDR3 is built from 15 residues.

The rearrangement joins TRBV7-8 to TRBJ1-1; possibly TRBD1 for D (6 bases). The CDR3 length is 15 residues. CDR1 SGHVS and CDR2 FQNEAQ come from the germline V gene. The V end was cut by 2 bases, the J end by 6 bases, with 16 bases between. The chain's CDR3 is CASSLTRTAAAEAFF. The CDR3 bases are TGTGCCAGCAGCTTAACCCGGACAGCGGCGGCTGAAGCTTTCTTT.

The chain uses TRBV5-1 and TRBJ1-2; 9 bases map to TRBD1. V was pared by 5 bases and J by 4 bases, with 6 bases of the junction left unmatched. The CDR3 totals 14 residues. From germline, CDR1 is SGHRS and CDR2 YFSETQ. CDR3 nucleotide sequence: TGCGCCAGCAGAGGTACAGGGGGCCCCTATGGCTACACCTTC. Translating it yields CASRGTGGPYGYTF.

The chain combines TRBV11-3 with TRBJ2-5; D remains unclear. Germline V lookup: CDR1 SGHNT, CDR2 YENEEA. The CDR3 extends over 11 amino acids. Trimming took 9 bases from V and 4 from J, leaving 9 bases between them. The DNA for the CDR3 is TGTGCCAGGAGGAGTGGAGAGACCCAGTACTTC. Residues: CARRSGETQYF.

V and J are TRBV5-6 and TRBJ2-5, with 9 bases matching TRBD2. Germline-derived CDR1 and CDR2 are SGHDT and YYEEEE. Trimming cost V 1 base and J 3 bases; bases outside gene matches: 4. This CDR3 is built from 15 residues. CDR3 sequence: CASSLRVAGEETQYF. The CDR3 DNA is TGTGCCAGCAGCTTGAGGGTAGCGGGGGAAGAGACCCAGTACTTC.

The chain couples TRBV6-5 to TRBJ2-7; no clear D gene. The CDR3 loop spans 12 amino acids. Trimming stripped 4 bases from V and 4 bases from J, with 8 bases between. Per the germline V gene, CDR1 is MNHEY and CDR2 is SVGAGI. The CDR3 spells CASSSTEYEQYF. CDR3 nucleotides: TGTGCCAGCAGTTCCACAGAGTACGAGCAGTACTTC.

The chain recombines TRBV7-2 with TRBJ2-5; D is possibly TRBD2 (5 bases). The CDR3 has 13 amino acids. The V gene's germline CDR1 is SGHTA and CDR2 FQGNSA. Trimming shortened V by 8 bases and J by 5 bases, and 15 bases separated the two germline ends. The CDR3 DNA is TGTGCCAGCGAGGGTCGGGTGATGGAGACCCAGTACTTC. This sequence encodes CASEGRVMETQYF.